The 27 T cell receptor beta chains reported below all come from one sample, sequenced in a study of blood T cell repertoires in COVID-19. Sequencing used immunoSEQ multiplex PCR; TCRdb keeps in-frame clones, though not all of them. The sample lists 200,000 to 300,000 clones, approximately 85% seen once, with over 9% in the top ten. Sequenced: peripheral blood. These receptors were collected from a man at least 80 years old with acute or convalescent COVID-19.

This sequence joins TRBV11-2 and TRBJ2-1; a weak D match, TRBD1 (5 bases). Per germline, CDR1 SGHAT and CDR2 FQNNGV. The CDR3 has 14 amino acids. Trimming shortened V by 2 bases and J by 1 base, and 6 bases separated the two germline ends. In DNA, the CDR3 is TGTGCCAGCAGCTTACAGGGATCCTACAATGAGCAGTTCTTC. This sequence encodes CASSLQGSYNEQFF.

This sequence joins TRBV6-5 and TRBJ2-1; D is uncertain. V shed 6 bases and J shed 9 bases, with 12 bases lying between them. The CDR3 loop spans 12 amino acids. Germline assignment: CDR1 MNHEY and CDR2 SVGAGI. CDR3 nucleotides: TGTGCCAGCAGCGGAGCGAGTTTTGAGCAGTTCTTC. Residues: CASSGASFEQFF.

This rearrangement joins TRBV1 to TRBJ2-1; TRBD1, the table's D call, was not compared with the DNA. TRBV1 is assigned pseudogene status. The CDR3 totals 17 residues. The CDR3 nucleotides are TGCACCAGCAGCCAAGCGACAGAGGCGATCTCCTACAATGAGCAGTTCTTC. This codes for CTSSQATEAISYNEQFF.

The chain recombines TRBV4-2 with TRBJ1-5; TRBD1 is a possible D gene (6 bases). The CDR3 runs to 17 residues. The V gene lost 0 bases and the J gene lost 2 bases, with 14 bases spanning the gap. Germline V gene lookup returns CDR1 LGHNA and CDR2 YNFKEQ. The CDR3 bases are TGTGCCAGCAGCCAAGAAGTAACAGGGACCGGCAATCAGCCCCAGCATTTT. This sequence encodes CASSQEVTGTGNQPQHF.

The J gene is TRBJ2-5, the V gene TRBV6-5; tentatively, D is TRBD1 (6 bases). The V end was cut by 5 bases, the J end by 4 bases, with 11 bases between. The CDR3 runs 13 residues. The V gene's germline CDR1 is MNHEY and CDR2 SVGAGI. CDR3 amino acids: CASSLQGGETQYF. CDR3 DNA sequence: TGTGCCAGCAGTCTACAGGGTGGAGAGACCCAGTACTTC.

The chain carries TRBV6-4 and TRBJ2-5, with D unresolved. Trimming took 7 bases from V and 1 from J, leaving 19 bases between them. Per germline, CDR1 MRHNA and CDR2 SNTAGT. The CDR3 is 16 amino acids. The CDR3 here is CASKLVRLVPQETQYF. Written as DNA, the CDR3 is TGTGCCAGCAAGTTGGTCAGATTGGTCCCCCAAGAGACCCAGTACTTC.

The chain couples TRBV19 to TRBJ2-7; TRBD1 is a possible D gene (6 bases). The V end lost 5 bases, the J end lost 5 bases, and 16 bases lay between the germline ends. Germline loops: CDR1 LNHDA, CDR2 SQIVND (reference sequence). The CDR3 is 14 residues long. The CDR3 DNA reads as TGTGCCAGTAGTTACACTTGGGGGCGCGACGAGCAGTACTTC. Protein: CASSYTWGRDEQYF.

This clone was seen a single time. The rearrangement links TRBV7-9 to TRBJ1-1; D is uncertain. Per the germline V gene, CDR1 is SEHNR and CDR2 is FQNEAQ (reference sequence). Trimming cost V 5 bases and J 2 bases, with 9 bases left between them. This CDR3 spans 13 amino acids. The chain's CDR3 is CASSALANTEAFF. Written as DNA, the CDR3 is TGTGCCAGCAGCGCCCTGGCTAACACTGAAGCTTTCTTT.

This chain links TRBV3-1 (or the pseudogene TRBV3-2) with TRBJ2-6, with 9 bases identical to TRBD2. The trim removed 0 bases at V and 0 bases at J, leaving 9 bases unmatched. The length of the CDR3 is 20 residues. Germline values: CDR1 LGHDT, CDR2 YNNKEL (reference sequence). CDR3 bases: TGTGCCAGCAGCCAAGATCTGAGACTAGCGGTTTCCTCTGGGGCCAACGTCCTGACTTTC. Protein product: CASSQDLRLAVSSGANVLTF.

This clone was seen more than once but under ten times. The chain carries TRBV7-8 and TRBJ1-5; TRBD1 might be the D (5 bases). The CDR3 covers 15 residues. Germline CDR1 is SGHVS and CDR2 is FQNEAQ. V was cut by 8 bases and J by 6 bases, with 20 bases left in between. CDR3: CASAPLGPHGQPQHF. CDR3 bases: TGTGCCAGCGCCCCATTGGGGCCTCACGGTCAGCCCCAGCATTTT.

This clone has a single count. The genes are TRBV7-9 and TRBJ2-1; 12 bases match TRBD2. Germline V gene lookup returns CDR1 SEHNR and CDR2 FQNEAQ (reference sequence). The ends lost 6 bases at V and 9 bases at J; junction bases unmatched: 6. The CDR3 length is 14 residues. CDR3 sequence (DNA): TGTGCCAGCAGGCGACTAGCGGGAGAGGCTGAGCAGTTCTTC. This encodes CASRRLAGEAEQFF. The entire variable domain, with the rest obtained from reference TRBV7-9 and TRBJ2-1, is as follows: DTGVSQNPRHKITKRGQNVTFRCDPISEHNRLYWYRQTLGQGPEFLTYFQNEAQLEKSRLLSDRFSAERPKGSFSTLEIQRTEQGDSAMYLCASRRLAGEAEQFFGPGTRLTVL.

The chain uses TRBV19 and TRBJ2-2; D ambiguous. The CDR3 length is 13 residues. Germline V gives CDR1 LNHDA, CDR2 SQIVND (reference sequence). V was clipped by 6 bases and J by 6 bases, with 11 bases between them. CDR3 in DNA: TGTGCCAGTAGACCAACAAGTCCCGGGGAGCTGTTTTTT. Translated, it gives CASRPTSPGELFF.

This clone showed up just a few times. This chain connects TRBV5-4 to TRBJ2-1; 9 nucleotides match TRBD1. J gave up 6 bases and V 4 bases, and 8 bases lay outside the gene matches. CDR3 length equals 15 residues. CDR1 is SGHNT and CDR2 is YYREEE in the germline V gene (reference sequence). The CDR3, as DNA: TGTGCCAGCAGCCTGGGGGGGACAGGGACCAATGAGCAGTTCTTC. Amino acid sequence: CASSLGGTGTNEQFF.

Only a few counts were recorded for this clone. The chain has TRBV6-5 and TRBJ1-6; D is unresolved. With 6 bases removed from V and 11 bases from J, the gap between germline ends came to 8 bases. The CDR3 loop spans 11 amino acids. Germline CDR1 is MNHEY and CDR2 is SVGAGI. CDR3 residues: CASRIDPPLHF. CDR3 DNA sequence: TGTGCCAGCAGAATAGATCCACCCCTCCACTTT.

The rearrangement joins TRBV9 to TRBJ2-3, with D uncertain. The CDR3 consists of 11 residues. Deletions cut 1 base from V and 7 bases from J, with 4 bases between. Germline assignment: CDR1 SGDLS and CDR2 YYNGEE. The CDR3 spells CASSVSNTQYF. CDR3 sequence (DNA): TGTGCCAGCAGCGTATCAAATACGCAGTATTTT. The whole variable domain, filled in from reference TRBV9 and TRBJ2-3, reads DSGVTQTPKHLITATGQRVTLRCSPRSGDLSVYWYQQSLDQGLQFLIQYYNGEERAKGNILERFSAQQFPDLHSELNLSSLELGDSALYFCASSVSNTQYFGPGTRLTVL.

The chain combines TRBV13 with TRBJ2-5, with 13 bases matching TRBD2. The V segment lost 5 bases and the J segment 4 bases; nucleotides outside the gene matches: 7. CDR1 is PRHDT, CDR2 FYEKMQ, per germline (reference sequence). The CDR3 spans 16 residues. This chain's CDR3 is CASSVKGLAGRETQYF. The CDR3 region has the DNA TGTGCCAGCAGCGTCAAGGGACTAGCGGGACGAGAGACCCAGTACTTC.

The rearrangement links TRBV12-5 to TRBJ1-1; D unclear. V lost 9 bases and J 0 bases, leaving 11 bases between the germline ends. CDR1 and CDR2 (germline): LGHNT, FRNRAP. The CDR3 loop spans 13 amino acids. This chain's CDR3 is CASRRGLNTEAFF. The CDR3 coding sequence is TGTGCTAGCAGGAGAGGGCTGAACACTGAAGCTTTCTTT. Based on the CDR3 plus reference TRBV12-5 and TRBJ1-1, the full variable domain is DARVTQTPRHKVTEMGQEVTMRCQPILGHNTVFWYRQTMMQGLELLAYFRNRAPLDDSGMPKDRFSAEMPDATLATLKIQPSEPRDSAVYFCASRRGLNTEAFFGQGTRLTVV.

The V and J genes are TRBV2 and TRBJ1-2, with D hard to call. The CDR3 contains 15 residues. Per germline, CDR1 SNHLY and CDR2 FYNNEI. V gave up 6 bases and J gave up 4 bases, with 18 bases separating them. The CDR3 nucleotides read TGTGCCAGCAGCAAAAGGGAGGGTACCAGCTATGGCTACACCTTC. Its protein product is CASSKREGTSYGYTF.

V usage is TRBV7-9 and J usage is TRBJ2-1; 10 positions agree with TRBD1. Germline CDR1 SEHNR, CDR2 FQNEAQ (reference sequence). V shed 5 bases and J 6 bases; nucleotides not matched to a gene: 7. There are 15 residues in the CDR3. The CDR3 spells CASSTDRGHINEQFF. The CDR3 DNA is TGTGCCAGCAGCACCGACAGGGGGCATATCAATGAGCAGTTCTTC.

This rearrangement joins TRBV7-2 to TRBJ1-5; TRBD1 matches 10 bases. Germline V gene data show CDR1 as SGHTA and CDR2 as FQGNSA. J gave up 10 bases and V 5 bases, and 14 bases lay outside the gene matches. This CDR3 is built from 16 residues. The CDR3: CASSKAPGTGEYPQHF. In nucleotides, the CDR3 is TGTGCCAGCAGCAAAGCACCCGGGACAGGGGAGTATCCCCAGCATTTT.

This rearrangement joins TRBV29-1 to TRBJ1-1; TRBD1 matches at 7 bases. The CDR3 consists of 10 residues. The V gene end was trimmed by 7 bases and the J gene end by 6 bases; junction bases not matched to a gene: 2. Per the germline V gene, CDR1 is SQVTM and CDR2 is ANQGSEA. CDR3 nucleotide sequence: TGCAGCGCTACAGGGGCTGAAGCTTTCTTT. Translation gives CSATGAEAFF.

About this clone itself: Different DNA sequences within this sample yield the same CDR3. This chain joins TRBV7-2 and TRBJ1-5; D perhaps matches TRBD1 (6 bases). This CDR3 is 14 amino acids long. Germline V gene data show CDR1 as SGHTA and CDR2 as FQGNSA. Deletions cut 3 bases from V and 6 bases from J, with 12 bases between. Here the CDR3 reads CASSLGAGGQPQHF. CDR3 in DNA: TGTGCCAGCAGCTTGGGGGCGGGGGGTCAGCCCCAGCATTTT.

A remark on this clone: Additional DNA sequences in this sample encode the identical CDR3. The chain recombines TRBV18 with TRBJ1-2, with 8 bases aligning to TRBD1. The CDR3 runs 13 residues. Germline V gives CDR1 KGHSH, CDR2 LQKENI. Trimming removed 3 bases from V and 3 bases from J; junction bases left unmatched: 0. CDR3 protein: CASSPGQDYGYTF. The CDR3 DNA sequence: TGTGCCAGCTCACCGGGACAGGACTATGGCTACACCTTC.

The CDR3 spells CASSLGQGVNTEAFF. The DNA of the CDR3 is TGTGCCAGCAGCTTAGGTCAGGGGGTGAACACTGAAGCTTTCTTT. This chain connects TRBV11-3 to TRBJ1-1; 7 positions agree with TRBD1. CDR1 and CDR2 (germline): SGHNT, YENEEA. With V trimmed by 1 base and J by 0 bases, 2 bases remained unmatched. The CDR3 spans 15 residues.

The V gene is TRBV5-1, the J gene TRBJ1-4, with D maybe TRBD1 (5 bases). The CDR3 consists of 14 residues. Trimming removed 0 bases at V and 5 bases at J, with 8 bases between. The germline V gene has CDR1 SGHRS and CDR2 YFSETQ. The DNA of the CDR3 is TGCGCCAGCAGCTTGGCGGGGGGGAATGAAAAACTGTTTTTT. Translation gives CASSLAGGNEKLFF. Combining the CDR3 with reference TRBV5-1 and TRBJ1-4 gives the whole variable domain KAGVTQTPRYLIKTRGQQVTLSCSPISGHRSVSWYQQTPGQGLQFLFEYFSETQRNKGNFPGRFSGRQFSNSRSEMNVSTLELGDSALYLCASSLAGGNEKLFFGSGTQLSVL.

The J gene is TRBJ2-1, the V gene TRBV5-1; TRBD1 matches at 8 bases. This CDR3 has 13 amino acids. Trimming cost V 4 bases and J 8 bases; bases outside gene matches: 5. From germline, CDR1 is SGHRS and CDR2 YFSETQ. The CDR3 nucleotides read TGCGCCAGCAGCCCTACAGGGGGTCATGAGCAGTTCTTC. Translated, it gives CASSPTGGHEQFF.

V gene TRBV6-5 combines with J gene TRBJ1-1; weak D call: TRBD1 (5 bases). The germline gives CDR1 MNHEY, CDR2 SVGAGI. With 6 bases removed from V and 1 base from J, the gap between germline ends came to 15 bases. CDR3 length equals 15 residues. The CDR3 DNA sequence: TGTGCCAGCAGATTACACGGGGGGAAGAACACTGAAGCTTTCTTT. The encoded protein is CASRLHGGKNTEAFF.